The source of this T cell receptor beta chain is a study of OX40 agonist ivuxolimab in advanced cancers. Repertoires were generated with immunoSEQ multiplex PCR, while TCRdb's copy carries only in-frame clones and drops some. The table has 30,000 to 40,000 clones, about nine tenths seen once; the top ten hold 35% to 45%. J was trimmed by 0 bases and V by 6 bases; bases with no gene match: 10. Per the germline V gene, CDR1 is SGDLS and CDR2 is YYNGEE. The CDR3 loop spans 16 amino acids. This clone was counted a few times. The chain is built from TRBV9 and TRBJ2-3; 7 bases are a match to TRBD1. Sequencing used CD4+ or CD8+ T cells sorted from blood, obtained in a trial of the OX40 agonist ivuxolimab. The source of this sequence is an adult with an advanced solid tumor such as melanoma, head and neck, liver or kidney cancer. The CDR3 DNA reads as TGTGCCAGCACAACCGGGACAGCCGAGAGCACAGATACGCAGTATTTT. It translates to CASTTGTAESTDTQYF.